This TCR beta chain was captured by sequencing in a study of T cell responses to AZD1222 COVID-19 vaccine. Study-wide results and limits: Baseline seropositivity occurred in only 5 to 7 AZD1222 recipients. Spike was spanned by vaccine-associated CD4 TCRs, which were dominant at 160-218 and 743-854. Once two AZD1222 doses were given, Spike-specific TCR breadth and depth went up.

This CDR3 comprises 11 residues. With 4 bases clipped from V and 7 bases from J, the junction kept 0 bases outside the gene matches. The germline V gene has CDR1 DFQATT and CDR2 SNEGSKA (reference sequence). Worth noting for this clone: Its target is not known.

Assay: immunoSEQ multiplex PCR; the TCRdb copy retains only in-frame clones and omits some. This table holds fewer than 200,000 clones, under 95% found once. The chain joins TRBV20-1 to TRBJ1-4; TRBD1 aligns across 7 bases. The source was peripheral blood, collected on day 0 of MenACWY control vaccination. This receptor was identified in an adult in good health. The DNA of the CDR3 is TGCAGTGCTACAGGGGGTGAAAAACTGTTTTTT. As protein: CSATGGEKLFF.